The source of this T cell receptor (beta chain) is a study of response to subunit inactivated influenza vaccine. Study-wide results and limits: A suggestion made by the authors is that each seasonal influenza vaccination recruits few new T cells.

With 7 bases clipped from V and 6 bases from J, the junction kept 4 bases outside the gene matches. Germline assignment: CDR1 LGHNA and CDR2 YSLEER. The CDR3 length is 14 residues. This clonotype has just a few counts. The antigen remains unidentified. TCRdb processed the RT-PCR reads anew with MiXCR; each CDR3 protein has one entry. The sample includes over 750,000 distinct CDR3 sequences, 21% of them seen just once. The sequencing here drew on PBMCs from blood, taken less than 6 days after vaccination. The genes are TRBV4-3 and TRBJ2-2; TRBD1 matches 11 bases. The sequence derives from a man aged 45-65 years who received an inactivated influenza vaccine. CDR3 protein: CASKPGQGAGELFF. In nucleotides, the CDR3 is TGCGCCAGCAAGCCGGGACAGGGGGCCGGGGAGCTGTTTTTT.